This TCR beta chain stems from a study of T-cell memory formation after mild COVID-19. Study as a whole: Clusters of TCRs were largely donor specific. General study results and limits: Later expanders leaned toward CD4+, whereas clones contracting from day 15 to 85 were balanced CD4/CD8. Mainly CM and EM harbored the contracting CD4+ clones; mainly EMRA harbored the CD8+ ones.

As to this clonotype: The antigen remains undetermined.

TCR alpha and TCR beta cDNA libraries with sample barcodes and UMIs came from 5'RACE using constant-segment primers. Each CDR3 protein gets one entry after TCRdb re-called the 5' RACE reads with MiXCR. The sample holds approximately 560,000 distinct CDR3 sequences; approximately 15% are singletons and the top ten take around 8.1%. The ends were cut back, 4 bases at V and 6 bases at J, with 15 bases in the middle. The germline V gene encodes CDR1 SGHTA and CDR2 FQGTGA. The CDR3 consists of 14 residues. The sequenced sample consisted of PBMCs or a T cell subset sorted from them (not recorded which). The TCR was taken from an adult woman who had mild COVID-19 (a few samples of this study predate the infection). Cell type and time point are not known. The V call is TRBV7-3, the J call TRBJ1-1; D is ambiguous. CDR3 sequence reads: CASSSGPGEPEAFF. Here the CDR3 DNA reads TGTGCCAGCAGCTCCGGGCCCGGGGAGCCTGAAGCTTTCTTT.